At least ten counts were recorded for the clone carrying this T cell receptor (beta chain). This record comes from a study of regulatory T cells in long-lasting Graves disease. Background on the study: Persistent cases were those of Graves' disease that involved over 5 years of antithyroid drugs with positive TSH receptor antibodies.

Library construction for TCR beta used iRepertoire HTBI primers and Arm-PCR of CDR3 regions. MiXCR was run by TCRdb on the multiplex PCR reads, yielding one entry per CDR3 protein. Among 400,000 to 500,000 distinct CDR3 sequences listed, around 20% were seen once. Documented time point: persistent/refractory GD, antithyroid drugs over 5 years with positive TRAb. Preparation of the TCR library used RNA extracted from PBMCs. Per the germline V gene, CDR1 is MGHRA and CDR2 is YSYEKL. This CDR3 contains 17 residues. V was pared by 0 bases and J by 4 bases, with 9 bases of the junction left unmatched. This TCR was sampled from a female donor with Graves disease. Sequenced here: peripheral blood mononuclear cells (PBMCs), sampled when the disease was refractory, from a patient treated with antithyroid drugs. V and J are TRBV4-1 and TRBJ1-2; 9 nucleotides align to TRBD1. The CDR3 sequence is CASSQEIRTGVSYGYTF. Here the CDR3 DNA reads TGCGCCAGCAGCCAAGAAATAAGGACAGGGGTTAGCTATGGCTACACCTTC.